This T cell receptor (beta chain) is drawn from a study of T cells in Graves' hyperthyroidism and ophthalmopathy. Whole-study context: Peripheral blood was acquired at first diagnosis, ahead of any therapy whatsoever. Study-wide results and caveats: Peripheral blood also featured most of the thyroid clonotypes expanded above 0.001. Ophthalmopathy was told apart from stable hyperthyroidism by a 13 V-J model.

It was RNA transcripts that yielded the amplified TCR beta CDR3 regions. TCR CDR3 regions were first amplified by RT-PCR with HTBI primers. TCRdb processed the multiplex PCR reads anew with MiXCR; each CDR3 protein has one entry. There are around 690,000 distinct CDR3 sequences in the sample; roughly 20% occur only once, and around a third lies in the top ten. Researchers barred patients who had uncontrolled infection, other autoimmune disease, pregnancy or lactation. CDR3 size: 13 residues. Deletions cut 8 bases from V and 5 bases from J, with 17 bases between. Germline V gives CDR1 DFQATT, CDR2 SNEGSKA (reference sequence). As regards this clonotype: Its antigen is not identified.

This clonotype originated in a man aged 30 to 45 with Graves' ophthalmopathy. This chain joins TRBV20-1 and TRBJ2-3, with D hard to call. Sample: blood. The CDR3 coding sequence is TGCAGTAATTGGGCCTCCTTGGAAGATACGCAGTATTTT. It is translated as CSNWASLEDTQYF.